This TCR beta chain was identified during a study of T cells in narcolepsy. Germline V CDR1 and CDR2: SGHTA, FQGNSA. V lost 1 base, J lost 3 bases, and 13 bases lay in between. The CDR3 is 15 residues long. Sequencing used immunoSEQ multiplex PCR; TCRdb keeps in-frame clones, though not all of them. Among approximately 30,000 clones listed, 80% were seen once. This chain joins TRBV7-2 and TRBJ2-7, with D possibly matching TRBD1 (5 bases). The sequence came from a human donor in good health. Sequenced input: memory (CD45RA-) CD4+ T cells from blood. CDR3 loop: CASSLVAQAYYEQYF. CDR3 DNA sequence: TGTGCCAGCAGCTTAGTCGCACAGGCATACTACGAGCAGTACTTC.